This TCR beta chain was identified in a study of cytomegalovirus exposure and HLA in healthy donors. Study results and caveats: As a later analysis revealed, most CMV-associated TCR beta chains appeared HLA-restricted. Earlier analysis found most TCR beta V segments productive about 90% or about 30% of the time. Follow-up analysis later connected one missense variant in DCLRE1C with trimming of TCR beta V- and J-genes.

In the PCR, 60 Vbeta and 13 Jbeta primers were used. TCRdb keeps only in-frame clones here, not all; method: immunoSEQ multiplex PCR. The sample lists about 200,000 clones, around 81% occurring once. In germline, CDR1 is LNHDA, CDR2 SQIVND (reference sequence). Trimming shortened V by 5 bases and J by 1 base, and 8 bases separated the two germline ends. This CDR3 is 13 amino acids long. This clone turned up a few times. Its cognate antigen is unknown. Material: PBMCs. This chain connects TRBV19 to TRBJ1-1; the D is unclear. The receptor was derived from a young man in good health and CMV-seronegative. Here the CDR3 reads CASSYRENTEAFF. The CDR3 DNA is TGTGCCAGTAGTTACAGAGAGAACACTGAAGCTTTCTTT.